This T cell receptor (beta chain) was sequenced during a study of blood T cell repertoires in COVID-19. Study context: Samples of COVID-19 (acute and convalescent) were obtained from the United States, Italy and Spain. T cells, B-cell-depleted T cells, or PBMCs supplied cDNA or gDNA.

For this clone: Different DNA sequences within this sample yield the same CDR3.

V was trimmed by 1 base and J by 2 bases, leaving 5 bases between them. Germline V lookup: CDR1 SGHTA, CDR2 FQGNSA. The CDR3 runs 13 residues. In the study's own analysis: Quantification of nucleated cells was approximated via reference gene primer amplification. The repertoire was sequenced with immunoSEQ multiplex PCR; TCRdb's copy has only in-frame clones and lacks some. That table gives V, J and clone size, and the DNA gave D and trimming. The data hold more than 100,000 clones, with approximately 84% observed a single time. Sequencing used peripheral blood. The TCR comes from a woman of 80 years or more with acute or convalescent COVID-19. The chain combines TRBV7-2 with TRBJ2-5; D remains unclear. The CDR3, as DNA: TGTGCCAGCAGCTTAGTTCTGCAAGAGACCCAGTACTTC. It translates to CASSLVLQETQYF.